One sample yielded the 30 T cell receptor beta chains listed below, sequenced in a study of vaccination and CD4 T cells after COVID-19 (dated by TCRdb to between 2021 and 2024). The protocol used for the library was PCR. TCRdb records Illumina iSeq 100 as the sequencer. DNA from cultured CD4+ T cells was subjected to TCR sequencing with the Oncomine TCR Beta short-read assay at the Johns Hopkins FTIC core. The public sequencing data were trimmed at Q25 with fastp and processed into clonotypes with MiXCR by TCRdb, which kept only in-frame beta chains. Each CDR3 protein gets just one entry, which takes the most common genes and DNA from the rows behind it. The sample profile shows nearly 15,000 distinct CDR3 sequences; 53% of them were found once. The top ten hold about 4% of the sample. What this sample's treatment or condition label stands for: approximately nine-day PBMC culture with coronavirus spike peptide pools or control peptides (ViraFEST assay).

Antigens of these TCRs are unknown. Specimen: CD4+ T cells from blood, cultured in vitro, collected before SARS-CoV-2 vaccination. All receptors derive from a human donor who had recovered from COVID-19.

In this sample, this clonotype turned up a few times. The V and J genes are TRBV7-2 and TRBJ2-2; D is unclear. CDR1 is SGHTA and CDR2 is FQGNSA in the germline V gene. The CDR3 sequence is 14 residues long. Trimming took off 0 bases at V and 4 bases at J, with 6 bases between the two ends. CDR3 sequence reads: CASSLASATGELFF. CDR3 sequence (DNA): TGTGCCAGCAGCTTAGCGTCTGCCACCGGGGAGCTGTTTTTT.

The chain carries TRBV6-4 and TRBJ2-2; unclear D gene. From germline, CDR1 is MRHNA and CDR2 SNTAGT. This CDR3 has 14 amino acids. The V gene lost 4 bases and the J gene lost 0 bases, with 6 bases spanning the gap. The CDR3 loop is CASSVRSNTGELFF. CDR3 nucleotides: TGTGCCAGCAGTGTACGGTCGAACACCGGGGAGCTGTTTTTT.

This chain links TRBV11-2 with TRBJ2-1, with a possible D match to TRBD1 (5 bases). The germline V gene encodes CDR1 SGHAT and CDR2 FQNNGV. Trimming removed 0 bases from V and 8 bases from J, with 14 bases in between. The CDR3 contains 15 residues. This CDR3 reads CASSLDQGGVDEQFF. In DNA, the CDR3 is TGTGCCAGCAGCTTAGACCAGGGCGGAGTAGATGAGCAGTTCTTC.

The gene calls are TRBV6-2 or TRBV6-3 and TRBJ1-6, with 7 positions matching TRBD1. J gave up 7 bases and V 5 bases, and 14 bases lay outside the gene matches. Germline V gives CDR1 MNHEY, CDR2 SVGEGT. The CDR3 loop spans 17 amino acids. The CDR3, as DNA: TGTGCCAGCAGTGCCCCGCCATTTGGACAGGAGAATTCACCCCTCCACTTT. It specifies CASSAPPFGQENSPLHF.

The chain uses TRBV20-1 and TRBJ1-1; no clear D gene. This CDR3 has 15 amino acids. Germline CDR1 is DFQATT and CDR2 is SNEGSKA (reference sequence). V lost 5 bases and J 0 bases, leaving 16 bases between the germline ends. In nucleotides, the CDR3 is TGCAGTGCTCCGGCCCGGGCGGCAATGAACACTGAAGCTTTCTTT. Translated: CSAPARAAMNTEAFF.

V gene TRBV7-2 combines with J gene TRBJ2-5; weak D call: TRBD2 (7 bases). This CDR3 spans 14 amino acids. Germline V gives CDR1 SGHTA, CDR2 FQGNSA. V was trimmed by 1 base and J by 5 bases, leaving 11 bases between them. The CDR3 sequence is CASSLGGGGETQYF. The CDR3, as DNA: TGTGCCAGCAGCTTAGGGGGGGGCGGGGAGACCCAGTACTTC.

The table lists this clonotype with a few counts. The chain is built from TRBV2 and TRBJ2-2; D is perhaps TRBD2 (6 bases). V lost 11 bases to trimming and J lost 3 bases, with 13 bases between them. This CDR3 spans 13 amino acids. CDR1 is SNHLY and CDR2 is FYNNEI in the germline V gene. The CDR3 protein is CAFRRDHTGELFF. DNA for the CDR3: TGTGCCTTTAGGAGGGATCACACCGGGGAGCTGTTTTTT.

This clonotype was detected a few times. The chain couples TRBV5-5 to TRBJ1-2; D unclear. The CDR3 extends over 14 amino acids. The V gene's germline CDR1 is SGHKS and CDR2 YYEKEE (reference sequence). Trimming pared 4 bases from V and 0 bases from J, leaving 10 bases between. Here the CDR3 DNA reads TGTGCCAGCAGCCCGTCGGAAACTAACTATGGCTACACCTTC. It encodes CASSPSETNYGYTF.

The V call is TRBV7-2, the J call TRBJ2-7; D is unclear. Trimming pared 5 bases from V and 4 bases from J, leaving 12 bases between. CDR1 SGHTA and CDR2 FQGNSA come from the germline V gene. The CDR3 is 13 residues long. The CDR3 here is CASSPVSLYEQYF. The CDR3 nucleotides read TGTGCCAGCAGCCCCGTAAGCCTTTACGAGCAGTACTTC. The whole variable domain, filled in from reference TRBV7-2 and TRBJ2-7, reads GAGVSQSPSNKVTEKGKDVELRCDPISGHTALYWYRQSLGQGLEFLIYFQGNSAPDKSGLPSDRFSAERTGGSVSTLTIQRTQQEDSAVYLCASSPVSLYEQYFGPGTRLTVT.

The V gene is TRBV20-1, the J gene TRBJ1-2; the match to TRBD1 covers 8 bases. V was clipped by 3 bases and J by 14 bases; unmatched bases: 8. Germline values: CDR1 DFQATT, CDR2 SNEGSKA (reference sequence). The CDR3 length is 11 residues. CDR3 residues: CSASVGQALTF. CDR3 nucleotides: TGCAGTGCTAGTGTGGGACAGGCGTTGACCTTC.

The chain employs TRBV30 and TRBJ2-7, with D perhaps being TRBD1 or TRBD2 (5 bases each). The V end lost 3 bases, the J end lost 3 bases, and 15 bases lay between the germline ends. The CDR3 loop spans 14 amino acids. Per the germline V gene, CDR1 is GTSNPN and CDR2 is SVGIG (reference sequence). The CDR3 coding sequence is TGTGCCTGGAGGTCCAGGGACCGCCTCTACGAGCAGTACTTC. Translating it yields CAWRSRDRLYEQYF.

J is TRBJ2-7 and V is TRBV5-4; D unclear. V lost 6 bases and J 0 bases, leaving 7 bases between the germline ends. The CDR3 totals 12 residues. Germline V lookup: CDR1 SGHNT, CDR2 YYREEE (reference sequence). The CDR3 DNA reads TGTGCCAGCATTTCTCCCTCCTACGAGCAGTACTTC. Protein product: CASISPSYEQYF.

This sequence joins TRBV12-3 or TRBV12-4 and TRBJ2-7; possibly TRBD1 for D (5 bases). Trimming left V 6 bases short and J 0 bases short, with 9 bases between. The CDR3 contains 13 residues. The CDR3 nucleotides are TGTGCCAGCAGACGCGACAGCTCCTACGAGCAGTACTTC. It translates to CASRRDSSYEQYF.

In its sample, this clonotype was seen a few times. This rearrangement joins TRBV15 to TRBJ1-1; TRBD1 agrees at 7 bases. The germline gives CDR1 LNHNV, CDR2 YYDKDF (reference sequence). This CDR3 has 16 amino acids. V gave up 0 bases and J gave up 0 bases; unmatched junction bases: 4. The CDR3 loop is CATSRDRTGMNTEAFF. The DNA for the CDR3 is TGTGCCACCAGCAGAGATCGGACAGGAATGAACACTGAAGCTTTCTTT.

This chain joins TRBV20-1 and TRBJ1-5; 9 bases line up with TRBD1. Germline CDR1 and CDR2: DFQATT and SNEGSKA (reference sequence). Losses at the gene ends were 6 bases for V and 3 bases for J; bases not matched to a gene: 9. The CDR3 covers 15 residues. The CDR3 DNA sequence: TGCAGTGCCTCACGTGGACAGGGGCACAATCAGCCCCAGCATTTT. Amino acid sequence: CSASRGQGHNQPQHF.

The rearrangement uses TRBV7-3 and TRBJ2-2, with TRBD2 matching over 9 bases. Trimming removed 5 bases from V and 3 bases from J; junction bases left unmatched: 4. CDR1 and CDR2 (germline): SGHTA, FQGTGA. This CDR3 region has 15 residues. The chain's CDR3 is CASSLAGGYTGELFF. The CDR3 DNA reads as TGTGCCAGCAGCCTGGCGGGGGGGTACACCGGGGAGCTGTTTTTT.

The CDR3 DNA follows: TGTGCCAGCAGTTTTAAACCCCAAGGACAGCGAAACCGGGGTAGCAATCAGCCCCAGCATTTT. The encoded protein is CASSFKPQGQRNRGSNQPQHF. The chain combines TRBV27 with TRBJ1-5, with D possibly TRBD1 on 6 matching bases. V gave up 3 bases and J gave up 0 bases, with 27 bases separating them. Germline CDR1 and CDR2: MNHEY and SMNVEV (reference sequence). This CDR3 region has 21 residues.

The sample holds a few counts of this clonotype. This sequence joins TRBV27 and TRBJ1-5, with a tentative D call TRBD1 (5 bases). V was pared by 7 bases and J by 8 bases, with 24 bases between. In germline, CDR1 is MNHEY, CDR2 SMNVEV (reference sequence). The CDR3 covers 16 residues. CDR3 region: CASTAMGPRGLKPQHF. In DNA form, the CDR3 reads TGTGCCAGCACCGCTATGGGACCGCGAGGGTTAAAGCCCCAGCATTTT.

The chain uses TRBV20-1 and TRBJ2-5; possibly TRBD2 for D (7 bases). The CDR3 loop spans 16 amino acids. Between the trimmed V and J ends, which lost 0 bases and 5 bases, there was a span of 19 bases. Germline assignment: CDR1 DFQATT and CDR2 SNEGSKA (reference sequence). CDR3 region: CSARDHWTGGGETQYF. Here the CDR3 DNA reads TGCAGTGCTAGAGACCACTGGACGGGGGGCGGGGAGACCCAGTACTTC.

V gene TRBV25-1 combines with J gene TRBJ1-2, with D maybe TRBD1 (6 bases). Trimming pared 2 bases from V and 4 bases from J, leaving 17 bases between. Germline CDR1 MGHDK, CDR2 SYGVNS. This CDR3 is built from 16 residues. The CDR3 sequence is CASSENLGQGLYGYTF. The CDR3 DNA sequence: TGTGCCAGCAGTGAAAATTTGGGGCAGGGGCTCTATGGCTACACCTTC.

This clonotype appeared a few times. The chain is built from TRBV6-2 or TRBV6-3 and TRBJ1-1; no reliable D call. V was trimmed by 6 bases and J by 8 bases, leaving 10 bases between them. The CDR3 has 11 amino acids. From germline, CDR1 is MNHEY and CDR2 SVGEGT. The CDR3 nucleotides are TGTGCCAGCAGCGGGTTGTCCGAAGCTTTCTTT. It encodes CASSGLSEAFF.

The chain joins TRBV20-1 to TRBJ2-1; no firm D call. The ends were cut back, 2 bases at V and 0 bases at J, with 8 bases in the middle. Per germline, CDR1 DFQATT and CDR2 SNEGSKA (reference sequence). The CDR3 sequence is 14 residues long. The CDR3: CSARFPRSYNEQFF. CDR3 bases: TGCAGTGCTAGATTTCCTCGCTCCTACAATGAGCAGTTCTTC.

This clonotype has more than one count but fewer than ten. The chain couples TRBV19 to TRBJ2-5; 10 positions agree with TRBD1. Trimming at V came to 4 bases and at J to 4 bases, leaving 3 bases not matched to a gene. The germline V gene has CDR1 LNHDA and CDR2 SQIVND (reference sequence). The CDR3 covers 14 residues. The CDR3 loop is CASSTTGGSETQYF. The CDR3 DNA follows: TGTGCCAGTAGTACGACAGGGGGCTCAGAGACCCAGTACTTC.

This clonotype has a single count. The V gene is TRBV24-1, the J gene TRBJ2-2, with D unresolved. There are 12 residues in the CDR3. The ends were cut back, 3 bases at V and 6 bases at J, with 4 bases in the middle. From germline, CDR1 is KGHDR and CDR2 SFDVKD. This chain's CDR3 is CATSDLAGELFF. The CDR3 bases are TGTGCCACCAGTGATCTTGCCGGGGAGCTGTTTTTT.

Remarks on this clonotype: Germline and junction disagree at one end, which may indicate a read error. The chain links TRBV9 to TRBJ1-2, with 7 positions matching TRBD1. Germline CDR1 is SGDLS and CDR2 is YYNGEE. This CDR3 has 15 residues. CDR3 residues: CASSRRDRDSLQTDF. The CDR3 DNA follows: TGTGCCAGCAGCCGCCGCGACCGGGACAGCCTGCAGACAGACTTC.

The rearrangement joins TRBV7-2 to TRBJ2-3; D perhaps matches TRBD2 (5 bases). Germline-derived CDR1 and CDR2 are SGHTA and FQGNSA. The CDR3 sequence is 14 residues long. Trimming left V 0 bases short and J 6 bases short, with 10 bases between. CDR3 in amino acids: CASSLAAGRDTQYF. The CDR3 DNA reads TGTGCCAGCAGCTTAGCGGCGGGTAGGGATACGCAGTATTTT. Supplemented by reference TRBV7-2 and TRBJ2-3, the full variable domain reads GAGVSQSPSNKVTEKGKDVELRCDPISGHTALYWYRQSLGQGLEFLIYFQGNSAPDKSGLPSDRFSAERTGGSVSTLTIQRTQQEDSAVYLCASSLAAGRDTQYFGPGTRLTVL.

The chain links TRBV20-1 to TRBJ1-1; no reliable D call. This CDR3 comprises 11 residues. The V gene's germline CDR1 is DFQATT and CDR2 SNEGSKA (reference sequence). The V and J ends lost 7 bases and 7 bases respectively, with 13 bases between them. The CDR3: CSVRVLGEAFF. The CDR3 DNA reads TGCAGTGTTCGGGTCCTCGGTGAAGCTTTCTTT.

The V and J genes are TRBV6-5 and TRBJ2-1, with TRBD1 matching over 9 bases. Trimming at V came to 3 bases and at J to 10 bases, leaving 4 bases not matched to a gene. There are 13 residues in the CDR3. CDR1 and CDR2 from the germline V gene are MNHEY and SVGAGI. The CDR3, as DNA: TGTGCCAGCAGTTATACAGGGGGCAGGGAGCAGTTCTTC. This sequence encodes CASSYTGGREQFF.

This clonotype was observed a few times. This rearrangement joins TRBV6-5 to TRBJ1-2, with D unresolved. V lost 2 bases and J 8 bases, leaving 12 bases between the germline ends. The CDR3 is 13 residues long. The V gene's germline CDR1 is MNHEY and CDR2 SVGAGI. The chain's CDR3 is CASSYGAGRGYTF. DNA for the CDR3: TGTGCCAGCAGTTACGGTGCAGGCCGGGGCTACACCTTC.

This chain uses TRBV29-1 with TRBJ1-1; 7 nucleotides line up with TRBD1. The trim removed 6 bases at V and 4 bases at J, leaving 2 bases unmatched. CDR1 is SQVTM, CDR2 ANQGSEA, per germline. There are 11 residues in the CDR3. The CDR3 DNA follows: TGCAGCGTGTACAGGGGCACTGAAGCTTTCTTT. This encodes CSVYRGTEAFF.